This is a list of T cell receptor beta chains from one sample in a study of T cell repertoires in cytomegalovirus infection. TCRdb reprocessed the reads with MiXCR, giving one entry per CDR3 protein. The repertoire holds 150,000 to 200,000 distinct CDR3 sequences, with about a tenth as singletons. The sample consisted of PBMCs. The receptors derive from a human donor in good health (CMV status not recorded). Some clones in this sample may be carry-over from other donors' samples. Each CDR3 is given with its conserved first and last residue. D genes are given only for firm matches. Part of the rows lack a size; the others show once, few, many or a class for expanded clones.

TRBV5-5	many	TRBJ1-3	16	-	CASSLAPSSSGNTIYF	TGTGCCAGCAGCTTGGCCCCTTCCAGCTCTGGAAACACCATATATTTT
TRBV29-1	-	TRBJ1-2	18	-	CSVELYGSSSTGLWGYTF	TGCAGCGTTGAATTATATGGCTCCTCCTCGACTGGTCTATGGGGCTACACCTTC
TRBV2	-	TRBJ2-7	15	-	CASSDKAWTNLEQYF	TGTGCCAGCAGTGATAAGGCCTGGACTAACTTGGAGCAGTACTTC
TRBV20-1	many	TRBJ1-2	16	TRBD1	CSALGLDREVNYGYTF	TGCAGTGCCCTAGGTCTGGACAGGGAGGTTAACTATGGCTACACCTTC
TRBV6-5	many	TRBJ2-1	16	TRBD2	CASSYTTSGRAPEQFF	TGTGCCAGCAGTTACACCACTAGCGGGAGGGCCCCTGAGCAGTTCTTC
TRBV7-2	few	TRBJ1-2	13	-	CASSEGEDYGYTF	TGTGCCAGCAGCGAAGGGGAGGACTATGGCTACACCTTC
TRBV13	-	TRBJ2-1	16	-	CASSPPTGETYNEQFF	TGTGCCAGCAGCCCACCGACAGGCGAGACCTACAATGAGCAGTTCTTC
TRBV5-5	-	TRBJ2-5	12	-	CASSGGVETQYF	TGTGCCAGCAGCGGAGGGGTGGAGACCCAGTACTTC
TRBV12-3/TRBV12-4	-	TRBJ1-2	15	-	CASSTGGDANYGYTF	TGTGCCAGCTCCACCGGAGGCGATGCAAACTATGGCTACACCTTC
TRBV5-4	few	TRBJ1-1	17	TRBD1	CASSLGVGGTENTEAFF	TGTGCCAGCAGCTTGGGGGTGGGCGGGACAGAGAACACTGAAGCTTTCTTT
TRBV7-2	-	TRBJ2-7	15	-	CASSPSENPRGEQYF	TGTGCCAGCAGCCCTAGCGAGAACCCGAGGGGCGAGCAGTACTTC
TRBV7-2	many	TRBJ2-3	16	TRBD2	CASSRTSGGKTDTQYF	TGTGCCAGCAGCCGAACAAGCGGGGGGAAAACAGATACGCAGTATTTT
TRBV2	many	TRBJ2-3	15	TRBD2	CASSLTSGRIDTQYF	TGTGCCAGCAGCCTGACTAGCGGGAGGATAGATACGCAGTATTTT